The 20 T cell receptor beta chains below all came from one sample that was sequenced in a study of STAT5B mutations in CD4+ large granular lymphocyte leukemia. Profiled with immunoSEQ multiplex PCR; TCRdb holds only in-frame clones, not every one. There are some 45,000 clones in the sample; roughly 85% occur only once, and 2.6% lies in the top ten. Sequencing was carried out using CD4+ T cells from blood buffy coats. The receptor set was obtained from a human donor in good health.

The chain links TRBV5-1 to TRBJ2-7, with 9 bases identical to TRBD2. V gave up 3 bases and J gave up 2 bases; unmatched junction bases: 12. The CDR3 runs 17 residues. Per the germline V gene, CDR1 is SGHRS and CDR2 is YFSETQ. As DNA, the CDR3 is TGCGCCAGCAGCTCGCCCTCAGGGCTAGCGGGAACCTACGAGCAGTACTTC. Amino acids: CASSSPSGLAGTYEQYF. Filled out from reference TRBV5-1 and TRBJ2-7, the complete variable domain reads KAGVTQTPRYLIKTRGQQVTLSCSPISGHRSVSWYQQTPGQGLQFLFEYFSETQRNKGNFPGRFSGRQFSNSRSEMNVSTLELGDSALYLCASSSPSGLAGTYEQYFGPGTRLTVT.

The table lists this clone with a count of one. V usage is TRBV7-9 and J usage is TRBJ2-1, with TRBD2 matching 10 bases. Germline V lookup: CDR1 SEHNR, CDR2 FQNEAQ (reference sequence). The CDR3 contains 15 residues. V was pared by 4 bases and J by 5 bases, with 5 bases of the junction left unmatched. The CDR3: CASSSVGTSDNEQFF. The CDR3 region has the DNA TGTGCCAGCAGCTCCGTCGGGACTAGCGACAATGAGCAGTTCTTC.

The V and J genes are TRBV7-2 and TRBJ2-1; either TRBD1 or TRBD2 may supply D (5 bases each). The ends were cut back, 5 bases at V and 6 bases at J, with 17 bases in the middle. The germline V gene encodes CDR1 SGHTA and CDR2 FQGNSA. The CDR3 covers 15 residues. The CDR3 bases are TGTGCCAGCAGCGCCGCCGGGACGAATTTCAATGAGCAGTTCTTC. Translation: CASSAAGTNFNEQFF.

The chain uses TRBV30 and TRBJ1-2; D is unresolved. This CDR3 contains 13 residues. Germline CDR1 reads GTSNPN; CDR2 reads SVGIG (reference sequence). Trimming shortened V by 0 bases and J by 7 bases, and 12 bases separated the two germline ends. The CDR3 is CAWSVTLMAGYTF. The CDR3 DNA follows: TGTGCCTGGAGTGTAACATTAATGGCTGGCTACACCTTC.

The chain uses TRBV5-8 and TRBJ1-5; D gene ambiguous. The CDR3 length is 11 residues. The V gene's germline CDR1 is SGHTS and CDR2 YDEGEE. Deletions cut 0 bases from V and 7 bases from J, with 2 bases between. DNA of the CDR3: TGTGCCAGCAGCTTGGTACAGCCCCAGCATTTT. It translates to CASSLVQPQHF.

J is TRBJ1-2 and V is TRBV7-8; weak D call: TRBD1 (5 bases). The V end lost 1 base, the J end lost 3 bases, and 6 bases lay between the germline ends. Germline assignment: CDR1 SGHVS and CDR2 FQNEAQ. The CDR3 contains 13 residues. The CDR3 here is CASSLEGHYGYTF. CDR3 nucleotide sequence: TGTGCCAGCAGCTTAGAGGGGCACTATGGCTACACCTTC.

The chain combines TRBV6-5 with TRBJ1-5; D is perhaps TRBD1 (6 bases). Germline V gene sequence: CDR1 MNHEY, CDR2 SVGAGI. Trimming stripped 2 bases from V and 2 bases from J, with 10 bases between. This CDR3 has 15 amino acids. CDR3 region: CASSYDRWGNQPQHF. The CDR3 coding sequence is TGTGCCAGCAGTTACGACAGGTGGGGCAATCAGCCCCAGCATTTT.

The rearrangement joins TRBV14 to TRBJ1-2; perhaps TRBD1 as D (6 bases). The CDR3 contains 12 residues. The V and J ends lost 8 bases and 5 bases respectively, with 12 bases between them. Germline CDR1 SGHDN, CDR2 FVKESK. CDR3 DNA: TGTGCCAGCTCGATAGGACAGTATGGCTACACCTTC. Protein product: CASSIGQYGYTF.

The chain couples TRBV6-5 to TRBJ2-7, with 8 bases lining up with TRBD1. The germline V gene encodes CDR1 MNHEY and CDR2 SVGAGI. This CDR3 has 15 amino acids. Germline trimming cut 6 bases from V and 6 bases from J; bases unmatched to any gene: 13. The DNA for the CDR3 is TGTGCCAGCAGACTCCAGGGGGCGCTTTCAGCCGAGCAGTACTTC. Translated: CASRLQGALSAEQYF.

In its sample, this clone was seen a few times. The V gene is TRBV10-1, the J gene TRBJ2-3; tentatively, D is TRBD1 or TRBD2 (5 bases each). This CDR3 comprises 11 residues. The germline gives CDR1 WNHNN, CDR2 SYGVQD (reference sequence). The V and J ends lost 8 bases and 6 bases respectively, with 9 bases between them. The CDR3 DNA reads TGCGCCAGCTCCCGGGGCGATACGCAGTATTTT. Its translation: CASSRGDTQYF.

The rearrangement links TRBV2 to TRBJ2-5; weak D call: TRBD2 (6 bases). The CDR3 extends over 17 amino acids. Germline assignment: CDR1 SNHLY and CDR2 FYNNEI. Trimming pared 5 bases from V and 5 bases from J, leaving 24 bases between. The CDR3 sequence: CASSRQVISGGLETQYF. Written as DNA, the CDR3 is TGTGCCAGCAGTCGGCAAGTTATTAGCGGTGGGCTGGAGACCCAGTACTTC. The full variable domain, in which reference TRBV2 and TRBJ2-5 provide the parts outside the CDR3, is EPEVTQTPSHQVTQMGQEVILRCVPISNHLYFYWYRQILGQKVEFLVSFYNNEISEKSEIFDDQFSVERPDGSNFTLKIRSTKLEDSAMYFCASSRQVISGGLETQYFGPGTRLLVL.

The chain combines TRBV5-1 with TRBJ2-3, with no clear D. This CDR3 is 15 amino acids long. V shed 0 bases and J shed 0 bases, with 8 bases lying between them. CDR1 and CDR2 from the germline V gene are SGHRS and YFSETQ. The CDR3 here is CASSLGYISTDTQYF. CDR3 nucleotides: TGCGCCAGCAGCTTGGGGTACATAAGCACAGATACGCAGTATTTT.

V gene TRBV9 combines with J gene TRBJ2-1; a possible D gene is TRBD2 (5 bases). V was trimmed by 0 bases and J by 10 bases, leaving 11 bases between them. There are 13 residues in the CDR3. From germline, CDR1 is SGDLS and CDR2 YYNGEE. The CDR3 region is CASSVGPTGEQFF. The CDR3 DNA is TGTGCCAGCAGCGTAGGACCAACGGGGGAGCAGTTCTTC.

The chain employs TRBV2 and TRBJ2-3, with D possibly TRBD1 on 6 matching bases. Per germline, CDR1 SNHLY and CDR2 FYNNEI. Trimming pared 6 bases from V and 0 bases from J, leaving 19 bases between. The CDR3 has 17 residues. CDR3 DNA: TGTGCCAGCAGGATTAGTCGGTTGGGGGCTAGCACAGATACGCAGTATTTT. Residues: CASRISRLGASTDTQYF.

This clone occurred a few times. This chain uses TRBV5-4 with TRBJ2-1; possibly TRBD2 for D (6 bases). Trimming stripped 4 bases from V and 6 bases from J, with 17 bases between. The length of the CDR3 is 15 residues. Germline V gives CDR1 SGHNT, CDR2 YYREEE (reference sequence). CDR3 nucleotide sequence: TGTGCCAGCAGCGGGACGACTAGAGTCGGCAATGAGCAGTTCTTC. Residues: CASSGTTRVGNEQFF.

The V gene is TRBV28, the J gene TRBJ1-2; D unclear. The length of the CDR3 is 11 residues. Germline values: CDR1 MDHEN, CDR2 SYDVKM. Trimming removed 8 bases from V and 7 bases from J, with 11 bases in between. The CDR3 sequence is CASGSVGGYTF. CDR3 bases: TGTGCCAGCGGGTCGGTGGGTGGCTACACCTTC.

The chain combines TRBV5-4 with TRBJ2-3; tentatively, D is TRBD1 (6 bases). From germline, CDR1 is SGHNT and CDR2 YYREEE (reference sequence). This CDR3 is 15 amino acids long. V dropped 2 bases and J dropped 0 bases, with 10 bases sitting between them. The CDR3 DNA follows: TGTGCCAGCAGCTTACAGGGAACTAGCACAGATACGCAGTATTTT. Translating it yields CASSLQGTSTDTQYF. The variable domain in full, completed from reference TRBV5-4 and TRBJ2-3, reads ETGVTQSPTHLIKTRGQQVTLRCSSQSGHNTVSWYQQALGQGPQFIFQYYREEENGRGNFPPRFSGLQFPNYSSELNVNALELDDSALYLCASSLQGTSTDTQYFGPGTRLTVL.

This chain joins TRBV7-9 and TRBJ1-1; D gene ambiguous. The ends were cut back, 0 bases at V and 0 bases at J, with 5 bases in the middle. Germline CDR1 is SEHNR and CDR2 is FQNEAQ (reference sequence). The CDR3 loop spans 14 amino acids. CDR3 sequence reads: CASSLAHLNTEAFF. CDR3 sequence (DNA): TGTGCCAGCAGCTTAGCCCACCTGAACACTGAAGCTTTCTTT.

The genes are TRBV6-5 and TRBJ2-3; D possibly corresponds to TRBD1 (5 bases). V shed 7 bases and J shed 9 bases, with 17 bases lying between them. Germline assignment: CDR1 MNHEY and CDR2 SVGAGI. There are 13 residues in the CDR3. CDR3 nucleotides: TGTGCCAGCACCAGGCCAGGGTGGCGAACGCAGTATTTT. This encodes CASTRPGWRTQYF.

The rearrangement links TRBV30 to TRBJ2-7, with 7 nucleotides matching TRBD2. The trim removed 0 bases at V and 0 bases at J, leaving 5 bases unmatched. The CDR3 extends over 15 amino acids. CDR1 is GTSNPN, CDR2 SVGIG, per germline (reference sequence). CDR3: CAWSVLASSSYEQYF. Here the CDR3 DNA reads TGTGCCTGGAGTGTACTAGCGTCGAGCTCCTACGAGCAGTACTTC.